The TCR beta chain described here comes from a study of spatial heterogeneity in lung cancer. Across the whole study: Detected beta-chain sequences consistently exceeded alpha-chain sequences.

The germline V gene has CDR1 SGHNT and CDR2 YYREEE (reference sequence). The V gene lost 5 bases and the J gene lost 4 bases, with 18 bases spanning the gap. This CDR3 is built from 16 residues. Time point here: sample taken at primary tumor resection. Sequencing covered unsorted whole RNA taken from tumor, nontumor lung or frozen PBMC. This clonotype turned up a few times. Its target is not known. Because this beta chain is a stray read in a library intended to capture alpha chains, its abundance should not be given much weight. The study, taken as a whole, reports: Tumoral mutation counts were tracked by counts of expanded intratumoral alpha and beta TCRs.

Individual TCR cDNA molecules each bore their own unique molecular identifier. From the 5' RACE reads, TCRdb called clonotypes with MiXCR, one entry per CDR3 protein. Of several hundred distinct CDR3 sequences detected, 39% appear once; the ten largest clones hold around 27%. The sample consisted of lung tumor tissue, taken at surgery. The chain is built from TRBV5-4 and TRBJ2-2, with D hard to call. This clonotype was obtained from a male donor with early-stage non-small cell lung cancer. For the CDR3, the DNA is TGTGCCAGCAGTAGAGCCGGAACTGACGGCACCGGGGAGCTGTTTTTT. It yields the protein CASSRAGTDGTGELFF.